These 28 T cell receptor beta chains were all obtained from the same sample, sequenced in a study of blood T cell repertoires in COVID-19. Sequencing was performed with immunoSEQ multiplex PCR; in TCRdb, only in-frame clones are kept and a portion is missing. The sample records tens of thousands of clones, over 80% being singletons. Input material: peripheral blood. These receptors all stem from a man aged 55 to 70 with active COVID-19.

The chain has TRBV4-1 and TRBJ2-1; 13 nucleotides match TRBD2. V shed 3 bases and J 8 bases; nucleotides not matched to a gene: 10. The V gene's germline CDR1 is MGHRA and CDR2 YSYEKL. This CDR3 spans 17 amino acids. CDR3 coding DNA: TGCGCCAGCAGCCACCCAGGGGGACTAGCGGGATCGGATGAGCAGTTCTTC. It specifies CASSHPGGLAGSDEQFF.

CDR3 DNA sequence: TGCGCCAGCAGTCAATGGGGGGGGAGGGATACGCAGTATTTT. Amino acids: CASSQWGGRDTQYF. J is TRBJ2-3 and V is TRBV23-1; 7 positions agree with TRBD2. TRBV23-1 is reported as an ORF; its role is uncertain. V lost 1 base to trimming and J lost 6 bases; unmatched junction nucleotides: 4. CDR3 length: 14 amino acids.

The chain employs TRBV7-9 and TRBJ2-7, with TRBD2 matching over 9 bases. The CDR3 has 15 residues. Germline CDR1 is SEHNR and CDR2 is FQNEAQ (reference sequence). The V gene end was trimmed by 5 bases and the J gene end by 5 bases; junction bases not matched to a gene: 10. The CDR3: CASSPLSSGSDEQYF. The CDR3 DNA follows: TGTGCCAGCAGCCCCCTCAGTAGCGGGAGCGACGAGCAGTACTTC. Using reference TRBV7-9 and TRBJ2-7 for the parts outside the CDR3, the full variable domain is DTGVSQNPRHKITKRGQNVTFRCDPISEHNRLYWYRQTLGQGPEFLTYFQNEAQLEKSRLLSDRFSAERPKGSFSTLEIQRTEQGDSAMYLCASSPLSSGSDEQYFGPGTRLTVT.

This clone showed up just a few times. The chain carries TRBV4-1 and TRBJ2-3; possible D gene TRBD1, 6 bases. Germline-derived CDR1 and CDR2 are MGHRA and YSYEKL. The CDR3 contains 19 residues. Trimming pared 1 base from V and 4 bases from J, leaving 24 bases between. The CDR3 DNA reads as TGCGCCAGCAGCCAAGTTAGTGGGGGCACGGGGATCGAGGCAGATACGCAGTATTTT. Protein product: CASSQVSGGTGIEADTQYF.

The chain joins TRBV18 to TRBJ2-7; 8 bases map to TRBD2. CDR1 is KGHSH, CDR2 LQKENI, per germline. The ends lost 3 bases at V and 0 bases at J; junction bases unmatched: 4. The CDR3 is 15 residues long. The CDR3 sequence is CASSPSGGNSYEQYF. DNA for the CDR3: TGTGCCAGCTCACCCTCGGGAGGGAACTCCTACGAGCAGTACTTC.

V is TRBV3-1 (or the pseudogene TRBV3-2) and J is TRBJ1-4; TRBD1 matches at 10 bases. The CDR3 runs to 14 residues. V was clipped by 4 bases and J by 7 bases; unmatched bases: 3. In germline, CDR1 is LGHDT, CDR2 YNNKEL (reference sequence). CDR3 nucleotides: TGTGCCAGCAGCCCCGGGACAGGGGTTGAAAAACTGTTTTTT. It is translated as CASSPGTGVEKLFF.

This chain joins TRBV7-9 and TRBJ1-1; 11 positions agree with TRBD1. CDR1 SEHNR and CDR2 FQNEAQ come from the germline V gene (reference sequence). Germline trimming cut 5 bases from V and 10 bases from J; bases unmatched to any gene: 12. The CDR3 runs to 15 residues. The CDR3 region is CASSVWTGGEGLAFF. DNA of the CDR3: TGTGCCAGCAGCGTATGGACAGGGGGCGAGGGGTTAGCTTTCTTT. Drawing the rest from reference TRBV7-9 and TRBJ1-1, the complete variable domain is DTGVSQNPRHKITKRGQNVTFRCDPISEHNRLYWYRQTLGQGPEFLTYFQNEAQLEKSRLLSDRFSAERPKGSFSTLEIQRTEQGDSAMYLCASSVWTGGEGLAFFGQGTRLTVV.

The V and J genes are TRBV9 and TRBJ2-2, with 7 bases lining up with TRBD1. The junction had 5 bases not matched to a gene; V was cut back by 0 bases and J by 0 bases. CDR1 and CDR2 from the germline V gene are SGDLS and YYNGEE. The CDR3 is 17 amino acids. The DNA for the CDR3 is TGTGCCAGCAGCGTAGGCCCCCAGGGGGCGAACACCGGGGAGCTGTTTTTT. It is translated as CASSVGPQGANTGELFF.

This chain joins TRBV5-3 and TRBJ2-5; 12 bases match TRBD2. TRBV5-3 is sorted into the ORF group, with uncertain function. The CDR3 extends over 16 amino acids. Germline trimming cut 2 bases from V and 3 bases from J; bases unmatched to any gene: 5. The CDR3 sequence is CARSFASGRAKETQYF. In nucleotides, the CDR3 is TGTGCCAGAAGCTTCGCTAGCGGGAGGGCAAAAGAGACCCAGTACTTC.

This clone is a singleton in its sample. This chain joins TRBV18 and TRBJ1-6, with 11 nucleotides matching TRBD1. Germline CDR1 KGHSH, CDR2 LQKENI. The V gene end was trimmed by 5 bases and the J gene end by 10 bases; junction bases not matched to a gene: 13. This CDR3 has 17 amino acids. The CDR3 DNA reads TGTGCCAGCTCAGAATGGACAGGGGGCGCAGGAGGATCACCCCTCCACTTT. This encodes CASSEWTGGAGGSPLHF.

This chain links TRBV28 with TRBJ2-2; D may be TRBD1 (6 bases). This CDR3 is 13 amino acids long. Between the trimmed V and J ends, which lost 8 bases and 5 bases, there was a span of 12 bases. The germline gives CDR1 MDHEN, CDR2 SYDVKM. This chain's CDR3 is CASRRGATGELFF. The CDR3 region has the DNA TGTGCCAGCCGCAGGGGCGCAACCGGGGAGCTGTTTTTT.

On this clone: The identical CDR3 is also encoded by other nucleotide sequences in the sample. The rearrangement uses TRBV5-1 and TRBJ2-2; 12 nucleotides agree with TRBD2. CDR3 length: 16 amino acids. CDR1 is SGHRS, CDR2 YFSETQ, per germline. J gave up 2 bases and V 3 bases, and 2 bases lay outside the gene matches. The CDR3 coding sequence is TGCGCCAGCAGCTCACTAGCGGGGGGAAACACCGGGGAGCTGTTTTTT. Its protein product is CASSSLAGGNTGELFF.

The chain recombines TRBV11-2 with TRBJ2-3; 8 bases fit TRBD1. CDR1 and CDR2 (germline): SGHAT, FQNNGV. The J segment lost 4 bases and the V segment lost 1 base, leaving 13 bases of the junction unmatched. The CDR3 has 18 residues. CDR3 coding DNA: TGTGCCAGCAGCTTAGTGACAGGGGCTCCCATGAAGGCAGATACGCAGTATTTT. Translated: CASSLVTGAPMKADTQYF.

The chain employs TRBV5-6 and TRBJ1-6, with D perhaps matching TRBD1 (6 bases). Trimming cost V 9 bases and J 10 bases, with 14 bases left between them. This CDR3 has 12 amino acids. CDR1 and CDR2 (germline): SGHDT, YYEEEE. The chain's CDR3 is CATTQGYSPLHF. The CDR3 DNA reads TGTGCCACCACCCAGGGGTACTCACCCCTCCACTTT.

The CDR3 spells CASSYSSTGGADTEAFF. Written as DNA, the CDR3 is TGTGCCAGCAGTTACTCCTCGACAGGGGGCGCCGACACTGAAGCTTTCTTT. This sequence joins TRBV6-8 and TRBJ1-1; 10 bases align to TRBD1. Germline CDR1 reads MNHGY; CDR2 reads SAAAGT. The V and J ends lost 0 bases and 3 bases, in that order; junction bases with no gene match: 7. The length of the CDR3 is 17 residues.

The chain links TRBV5-1 to TRBJ1-3; TRBD1 aligns across 8 bases. Germline V CDR1 and CDR2: SGHRS, YFSETQ. This CDR3 has 14 amino acids. V shed 4 bases, J shed 4 bases, and the junction held 4 bases outside the gene matches. CDR3 sequence reads: CASSEAGGGNTIYF. In DNA, the CDR3 is TGCGCCAGCAGCGAAGCAGGGGGCGGAAACACCATATATTTT.

CDR3 sequence: CASSRLWGGEQFF. DNA of the CDR3: TGTGCCAGCTCCCGGTTGTGGGGGGGTGAGCAGTTCTTC. The chain uses TRBV5-6 and TRBJ2-1, with TRBD2 matching 7 bases. Trimming cost V 7 bases and J 9 bases; bases outside gene matches: 10. CDR3 length: 13 residues. CDR1 and CDR2 (germline): SGHDT, YYEEEE.

The rearrangement links TRBV11-2 to TRBJ2-1; no definite D call. This CDR3 contains 11 residues. Germline-derived CDR1 and CDR2 are SGHAT and FQNNGV. V was trimmed by 7 bases and J by 7 bases, leaving 8 bases between them. In DNA, the CDR3 is TGTGCCAGCAAGAACAAAAATGAGCAGTTCTTC. The encoded protein is CASKNKNEQFF.

This clone was seen once. The V gene is TRBV5-4, the J gene TRBJ2-1; 9 bases map to TRBD2. Germline V lookup: CDR1 SGHNT, CDR2 YYREEE (reference sequence). J gave up 7 bases and V 2 bases, and 7 bases lay outside the gene matches. The CDR3 runs to 15 residues. DNA for the CDR3: TGTGCCAGCAGCTTAGGTAGCGGGAGAACGAATGAGCAGTTCTTC. It specifies CASSLGSGRTNEQFF.

A single count supports this clone. Here the CDR3 DNA reads TGCAGCGTGGGACTAGCCCCCCAAGGACAGTTCTTC. It translates to CSVGLAPQGQFF. The chain employs TRBV29-1 and TRBJ2-1; TRBD2 matches at 9 bases. Germline-derived CDR1 and CDR2 are SQVTM and ANQGSEA. The CDR3 consists of 12 residues. The trim removed 6 bases at V and 13 bases at J, leaving 10 bases unmatched.

This chain connects TRBV29-1 to TRBJ1-1; D is ambiguous. Germline assignment: CDR1 SQVTM and CDR2 ANQGSEA. Trimming took off 4 bases at V and 3 bases at J, with 12 bases between the two ends. The CDR3 contains 13 residues. CDR3 in DNA: TGCAGCGTTGGAAGGAGGCCTTACACTGAAGCTTTCTTT. Translation gives CSVGRRPYTEAFF.

This chain connects TRBV27 to TRBJ2-1; TRBD2 agrees at 7 bases. The CDR3 has 15 residues. V dropped 2 bases and J dropped 2; count of bases not matched to a gene: 3. CDR1 MNHEY and CDR2 SMNVEV come from the germline V gene (reference sequence). In nucleotides, the CDR3 is TGTGCCAGCAGTTTAGCGGGAGCCCCCTACAATGAGCAGTTCTTC. It specifies CASSLAGAPYNEQFF.

V usage is TRBV15 and J usage is TRBJ2-1; no firm D call. The CDR3 is 16 residues long. The V end was cut by 1 base, the J end by 0 bases, with 10 bases between. Germline assignment: CDR1 LNHNV and CDR2 YYDKDF (reference sequence). DNA of the CDR3: TGTGCCACCAGCAGAGGACTGGAGTACTCCTACAATGAGCAGTTCTTC. This gives the protein CATSRGLEYSYNEQFF.

This chain uses TRBV28 with TRBJ1-2; D not resolved. The germline CDR1 and CDR2 sequences are MDHEN and SYDVKM. The V end was cut by 2 bases, the J end by 2 bases, with 3 bases between. The CDR3 runs 12 residues. The CDR3 sequence is CASSLLNYGYTF. As DNA, the CDR3 is TGTGCCAGCAGTTTACTGAACTATGGCTACACCTTC.

The gene calls are TRBV7-9 and TRBJ2-7, with 7 bases aligning to TRBD2. CDR3 size: 14 residues. V trimming: 4 bases; J trimming: 6 bases; junction bases outside the gene matches: 9. The germline V gene has CDR1 SEHNR and CDR2 FQNEAQ (reference sequence). The CDR3 sequence is CASSSWTGGGEQYF. CDR3 in DNA: TGTGCCAGCAGCTCCTGGACGGGGGGAGGCGAGCAGTACTTC.

This clone has just one count. The genes are TRBV2 and TRBJ1-1; 12 positions match TRBD1. Trimming removed 6 bases from V and 0 bases from J; junction bases left unmatched: 2. This CDR3 is built from 15 residues. Germline V gives CDR1 SNHLY, CDR2 FYNNEI. CDR3 in DNA: TGTGCCAGCAGGGGGACAGGGGGCATGAACACTGAAGCTTTCTTT. Its translation is CASRGTGGMNTEAFF.

Concerning this clone itself: The sample has other DNA sequences that encode this CDR3 too. This rearrangement joins TRBV24-1 to TRBJ2-2, with 7 bases lining up with TRBD1. After removal of 6 bases from V and 4 bases from J, the junction contained 13 bases not matched to a gene. The CDR3 has 17 residues. Germline V lookup: CDR1 KGHDR, CDR2 SFDVKD. The CDR3 bases are TGTGCCACCAGTTCGAGGGGGCTAGGTCTTCGCACCGGGGAGCTGTTTTTT. Protein sequence: CATSSRGLGLRTGELFF.

The CDR3 sequence is CSVVPGVSSTQFF. The CDR3 nucleotides are TGCAGCGTTGTTCCGGGGGTATCTTCGACTCAGTTCTTC. The V gene is TRBV29-1, the J gene TRBJ2-1; TRBD2 might be the D (6 bases). CDR3 length equals 13 residues. CDR1 is SQVTM and CDR2 is ANQGSEA in the germline V gene. The V end was cut by 4 bases, the J end by 13 bases, with 20 bases between.